These 20 T cell receptor beta chains were all obtained from the same sample, sequenced in a study of T-cell reconstitution after alpha-beta-depleted transplantation in children. As it was prepared, the TCRbeta library received unique molecular identifiers. TCRdb re-derived calls from the PCR reads in MiXCR, one entry per CDR3 protein. The sample holds around 600,000 distinct CDR3 sequences, roughly 17% seen once. The sequencing here drew on PBMCs from the stem cell graft donor, taken from the stem cell graft. The receptors here all came from a human donor who donated a stem cell graft to a child with acute myeloid leukemia.

Many counts were recorded for this clonotype. The V and J genes are TRBV5-6 and TRBJ1-2; D not certain. CDR1 SGHDT and CDR2 YYEEEE come from the germline V gene. V was clipped by 2 bases and J by 5 bases, with 19 bases between them. The CDR3 runs to 16 residues. The CDR3: CASSLREGVKWYGYTF. The CDR3 bases are TGTGCCAGCAGCTTAAGGGAAGGAGTTAAGTGGTATGGCTACACCTTC.

This clonotype was counted a few times. V gene TRBV10-3 combines with J gene TRBJ1-5, with 7 bases identical to TRBD1. Per germline, CDR1 ENHRY and CDR2 SYGVKD. The CDR3 runs 17 residues. With V trimmed by 11 bases and J by 0 bases, 16 bases remained unmatched. The CDR3 bases are TGTGCCTACGTCAGGGGGGGAGGGTCCTATAGCAATCAGCCCCAGCATTTT. Its protein product is CAYVRGGGSYSNQPQHF.

Ten or more counts support this clonotype. This chain joins TRBV10-3 and TRBJ2-5, with TRBD2 as a possible D gene (6 bases). V dropped 5 bases and J dropped 3 bases, with 13 bases sitting between them. CDR3 size: 14 residues. Germline V CDR1 and CDR2: ENHRY, SYGVKD. CDR3 nucleotides: TGTGCCATCAGTCCCCGCGGGGATGAAGAGACCCAGTACTTC. Protein sequence: CAISPRGDEETQYF.

This clonotype occurred many times. This rearrangement joins TRBV6-1 to TRBJ1-2, with a weak D call TRBD1 (5 bases). From germline, CDR1 is MNHNS and CDR2 SASEGT. The CDR3 runs to 14 residues. The V end lost 5 bases, the J end lost 4 bases, and 14 bases lay between the germline ends. CDR3 in amino acids: CASSRRGEGYGYTF. The DNA for the CDR3 is TGTGCCAGCAGTCGCCGGGGGGAGGGCTATGGCTACACCTTC.

This clonotype was seen repeatedly, ten times or more. The rearrangement uses TRBV6-5 and TRBJ2-3; weak D call: TRBD2 (6 bases). Germline CDR1 and CDR2: MNHEY and SVGAGI. CDR3 size: 15 residues. Trimming shortened V by 2 bases and J by 4 bases, and 13 bases separated the two germline ends. CDR3 loop: CASSYAGTDPDTQYF. The CDR3 DNA follows: TGTGCCAGCAGTTACGCGGGGACTGACCCAGATACGCAGTATTTT.

The chain combines TRBV20-1 with TRBJ1-6; maybe TRBD1 (5 bases). The CDR3 consists of 14 residues. The germline V gene has CDR1 DFQATT and CDR2 SNEGSKA (reference sequence). With 6 bases removed from V and 0 bases from J, the gap between germline ends came to 9 bases. The CDR3 DNA follows: TGCAGTGCGGCACAGGTCTCCTATAATTCACCCCTCCACTTT. Translation gives CSAAQVSYNSPLHF.

The chain employs TRBV7-8 and TRBJ1-5; perhaps TRBD1 as D (5 bases). The CDR3 contains 16 residues. From germline, CDR1 is SGHVS and CDR2 FQNEAQ. V was pared by 1 base and J by 2 bases, with 12 bases between. CDR3 DNA sequence: TGTGCCAGCAGCTTAGGGAGGGGCGCAGGCAATCAGCCCCAGCATTTT. Residues: CASSLGRGAGNQPQHF. The whole variable domain, filled in from reference TRBV7-8 and TRBJ1-5, reads GAGVSQSPRYKVAKRGQDVALRCDPISGHVSLFWYQQALGQGPEFLTYFQNEAQLDKSGLPSDRFFAERPEGSVSTLKIQRTQQEDSAVYLCASSLGRGAGNQPQHFGDGTRLSIL.

This clonotype was seen a few times. This rearrangement joins TRBV20-1 to TRBJ1-2; 7 bases align to TRBD1. Germline values: CDR1 DFQATT, CDR2 SNEGSKA (reference sequence). The trim removed 5 bases at V and 2 bases at J, leaving 5 bases unmatched. The CDR3 consists of 13 residues. Here the CDR3 DNA reads TGCAGTGCTCAGACAGGGCCAAACTATGGCTACACCTTC. Its protein is CSAQTGPNYGYTF.

This clonotype has ten or more counts. V usage is TRBV5-1 and J usage is TRBJ2-5, with TRBD1 matching over 7 bases. In germline, CDR1 is SGHRS, CDR2 YFSETQ. V lost 3 bases, J lost 5 bases, and 7 bases stayed unmatched. This CDR3 spans 14 amino acids. The chain's CDR3 is CASSSGQFGETQYF. The CDR3 nucleotides read TGCGCCAGCAGCTCGGGACAGTTCGGTGAGACCCAGTACTTC.

This rearrangement joins TRBV7-2 to TRBJ2-7, with TRBD1 as a possible D gene (5 bases). The V end lost 5 bases, the J end lost 2 bases, and 13 bases lay between the germline ends. The CDR3 is 14 amino acids. Germline V gene sequence: CDR1 SGHTA, CDR2 FQGNSA. The CDR3 loop reads CASSPTGLTYEQYF. The CDR3, as DNA: TGTGCCAGCAGCCCCACAGGTCTTACCTACGAGCAGTACTTC.

For this clonotype: Sequence at one end of the junction differs from germline and may be a read error. The genes are TRBV20-1 and TRBJ2-7, with TRBD2 matching 9 bases. Germline values: CDR1 DFQATT, CDR2 SNEGSKA (reference sequence). This CDR3 region has 16 residues. The CDR3 spells CCARPMASGDAYEQYF. The CDR3 DNA reads TGCTGTGCCCGGCCCATGGCTAGCGGGGACGCTTACGAGCAGTACTTC.

The chain joins TRBV5-6 to TRBJ2-4, with D hard to call. The germline gives CDR1 SGHDT, CDR2 YYEEEE. This CDR3 spans 14 amino acids. V was shortened by 3 bases and J by 1 base, with 8 bases between the two germline ends. CDR3 sequence (DNA): TGTGCCAGCAGCTCGGTTGGGGCCAAAAACATTCAGTACTTC. Amino acids: CASSSVGAKNIQYF.

This clonotype was recorded once. The V gene is TRBV15, the J gene TRBJ1-1, with D possibly matching TRBD1 (5 bases). This CDR3 region has 14 residues. Germline values: CDR1 LNHNV, CDR2 YYDKDF (reference sequence). Trimming stripped 3 bases from V and 6 bases from J, with 14 bases between. CDR3 coding DNA: TGTGCCACCAGCAGGACACGGGGCGAGTCTGAAGCTTTCTTT. Amino acids: CATSRTRGESEAFF.

This clonotype was found a few times. V and J are TRBV7-2 and TRBJ2-1; 9 nucleotides agree with TRBD1. The CDR3 loop spans 15 amino acids. Germline V gene data show CDR1 as SGHTA and CDR2 as FQGNSA. The V gene end was trimmed by 4 bases and the J gene end by 6 bases; junction bases not matched to a gene: 7. The CDR3 reads CASSSRDRDVNEQFF. The CDR3 DNA is TGTGCCAGCAGCTCCCGGGACAGGGATGTCAATGAGCAGTTCTTC.

This clonotype was observed a handful of times. This sequence joins TRBV12-3 or TRBV12-4 and TRBJ1-6; D is unresolved. There are 18 residues in the CDR3. With 3 bases removed from V and 7 bases from J, the gap between germline ends came to 22 bases. DNA of the CDR3: TGTGCCAGCAGTTTCAGTAGGGATGAAGGCCTGACGAATTCACCCCTCCACTTT. Its translation is CASSFSRDEGLTNSPLHF.

This clonotype was observed many times. This rearrangement joins TRBV6-1 to TRBJ1-5, with unresolved D. CDR1 and CDR2 from the germline V gene are MNHNS and SASEGT. V was clipped by 3 bases and J by 6 bases, with 3 bases between them. CDR3 length: 11 residues. The CDR3 nucleotides read TGTGCCAGCAGTGATCTTCAGCCCCAGCATTTT. This codes for CASSDLQPQHF.

V is TRBV29-1 and J is TRBJ2-7, with a weak D call TRBD1 (5 bases). The V end lost 1 base, the J end lost 7 bases, and 8 bases lay between the germline ends. There are 11 residues in the CDR3. CDR1 is SQVTM and CDR2 is ANQGSEA in the germline V gene. CDR3 protein: CSVEVGQEQYV. The CDR3 DNA reads TGCAGCGTTGAAGTGGGGCAGGAGCAGTACGTC.

The J gene is TRBJ1-6, the V gene TRBV28; weak D call: TRBD1 (5 bases). The V gene's germline CDR1 is MDHEN and CDR2 SYDVKM. This CDR3 has 19 amino acids. Trimming left V 5 bases short and J 10 bases short, with 30 bases between. The CDR3 is CASSLDLTFGRASGSPLHF. CDR3 bases: TGTGCCAGCAGTCTCGACTTGACTTTCGGCAGGGCGTCAGGCTCACCCCTCCACTTT.

This clonotype was recorded a few times. The rearrangement links TRBV20-1 to TRBJ1-6; TRBD1 might be the D (6 bases). Trimming removed 5 bases at V and 8 bases at J, with 16 bases between. Per germline, CDR1 DFQATT and CDR2 SNEGSKA (reference sequence). The CDR3 has 14 amino acids. The CDR3 DNA follows: TGCAGTGCTGAGGATCAGGGGATTTATTCACCCCTCCACTTT. Its translation: CSAEDQGIYSPLHF.

This clonotype was recorded at least ten times. The chain joins TRBV12-3 or TRBV12-4 to TRBJ2-5; the D is unclear. Trimming stripped 5 bases from V and 5 bases from J, with 15 bases between. The CDR3 totals 14 residues. The CDR3 protein is CASSPPRGVETQYF. CDR3 nucleotides: TGTGCCAGCAGTCCGCCCCGCGGCGTGGAGACCCAGTACTTC.